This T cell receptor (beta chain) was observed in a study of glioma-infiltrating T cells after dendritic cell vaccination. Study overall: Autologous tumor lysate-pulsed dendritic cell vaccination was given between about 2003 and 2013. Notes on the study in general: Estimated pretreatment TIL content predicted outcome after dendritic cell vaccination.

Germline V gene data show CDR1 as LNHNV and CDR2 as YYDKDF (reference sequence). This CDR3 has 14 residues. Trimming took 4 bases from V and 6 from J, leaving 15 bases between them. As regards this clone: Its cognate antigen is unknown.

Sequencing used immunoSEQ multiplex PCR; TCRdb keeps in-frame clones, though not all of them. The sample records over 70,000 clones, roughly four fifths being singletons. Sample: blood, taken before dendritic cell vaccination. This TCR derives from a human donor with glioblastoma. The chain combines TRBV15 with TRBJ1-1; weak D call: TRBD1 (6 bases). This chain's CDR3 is CATSKRRGLAEAFF. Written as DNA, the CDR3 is TGTGCCACCAGCAAAAGGCGGGGGCTGGCTGAAGCTTTCTTT.